This TCR beta chain appears in the sequencing data of a study of blood T cell repertoires in COVID-19. The overall study: PBMCs, B-cell-depleted T cells, or T cells were the source of the cDNA or gDNA that made up the material.

This table comes from immunoSEQ multiplex PCR, and its TCRdb copy is limited to in-frame clones, with some not included. The data contain some 190,000 clones, more than 75% of them singletons. The source is a woman aged 60-75 years with COVID-19, enrolled during active disease. Sequencing input: peripheral blood.

The CDR3 protein is CATSPGLGSGEQYF. CDR3 nucleotides: TGCGCCACATCGCCGGGACTGGGCTCAGGCGAGCAGTACTTC. V usage is TRBV5-1 and J usage is TRBJ2-7; D perhaps matches TRBD2 (6 bases). The V gene lost 9 bases and the J gene lost 6 bases, with 22 bases spanning the gap. The CDR3 contains 14 residues. In germline, CDR1 is SGHRS, CDR2 YFSETQ. The full variable domain, with the rest looked up from reference TRBV5-1 and TRBJ2-7, is KAGVTQTPRYLIKTRGQQVTLSCSPISGHRSVSWYQQTPGQGLQFLFEYFSETQRNKGNFPGRFSGRQFSNSRSEMNVSTLELGDSALYLCATSPGLGSGEQYFGPGTRLTVT.